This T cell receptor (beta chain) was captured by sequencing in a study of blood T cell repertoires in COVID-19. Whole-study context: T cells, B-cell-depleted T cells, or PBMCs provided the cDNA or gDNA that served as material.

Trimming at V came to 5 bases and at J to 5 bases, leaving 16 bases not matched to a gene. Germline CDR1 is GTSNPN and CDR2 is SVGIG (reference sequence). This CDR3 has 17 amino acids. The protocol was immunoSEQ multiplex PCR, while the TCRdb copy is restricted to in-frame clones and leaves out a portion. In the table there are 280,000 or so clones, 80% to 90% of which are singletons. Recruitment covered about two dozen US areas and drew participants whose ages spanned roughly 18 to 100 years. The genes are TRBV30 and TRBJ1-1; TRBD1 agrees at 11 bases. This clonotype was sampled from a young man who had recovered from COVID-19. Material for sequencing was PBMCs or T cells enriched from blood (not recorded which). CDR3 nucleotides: TGTGCCTGGGACCCCCACCGGACAGGGGGCATATCGACTGAAGCTTTCTTT. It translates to CAWDPHRTGGISTEAFF.